One sample yielded the 13 T cell receptor beta chains listed below, sequenced in a study of OX40 agonist ivuxolimab in advanced cancers. Here immunoSEQ multiplex PCR was the method, and the copy in TCRdb shows in-frame clones only, minus some. The sample includes tens of thousands of clones, 75% to 90% of them seen just once. The specimen was CD4+ or CD8+ T cells sorted from blood, collected in a trial of the OX40 agonist ivuxolimab. These receptors all come from an adult with an advanced solid tumor such as melanoma, head and neck, liver or kidney cancer.

J is TRBJ2-1 and V is TRBV6-6; no definite D call. V lost 6 bases, J lost 8 bases, and 11 bases lay in between. Germline CDR1 reads MNHNY; CDR2 reads SVGAGI (reference sequence). The CDR3 extends over 12 amino acids. CDR3 protein: CASRSPQDEQFF. The CDR3 DNA follows: TGTGCCAGCAGGAGCCCCCAGGATGAGCAGTTCTTC.

The chain carries TRBV9 and TRBJ1-1; maybe TRBD1 (6 bases). The V end lost 3 bases, the J end lost 1 base, and 13 bases lay between the germline ends. The CDR3 extends over 15 amino acids. Germline V gene lookup returns CDR1 SGDLS and CDR2 YYNGEE. The chain's CDR3 is CASSAIQGGNTEAFF. In nucleotides, the CDR3 is TGTGCCAGCAGCGCGATACAGGGCGGGAACACTGAAGCTTTCTTT.

This sequence joins TRBV5-5 and TRBJ1-2; D unresolved. Germline assignment: CDR1 SGHKS and CDR2 YYEKEE (reference sequence). The CDR3 spans 13 residues. The V end lost 1 base, the J end lost 1 base, and 5 bases lay between the germline ends. In DNA, the CDR3 is TGTGCCAGCAGCTTGAGCGGTAACTATGGCTACACCTTC. As protein: CASSLSGNYGYTF.

The rearrangement links TRBV10-2 to TRBJ2-1; possible D gene TRBD2, 6 bases. The CDR3 spans 11 residues. The germline CDR1 and CDR2 sequences are WSHSY and SAAADI. V shed 6 bases and J shed 8 bases, with 8 bases lying between them. CDR3 bases: TGCGCCAGCAGCGGGAGTTATGAGCAGTTCTTC. This encodes CASSGSYEQFF.

For the CDR3, the DNA is TGTGCCAGCAGGACAGGAGCTACCGGGGAGCTGTTTTTT. Its protein product is CASRTGATGELFF. This rearrangement joins TRBV2 to TRBJ2-2; TRBD1 might be the D (6 bases). Germline V gene data show CDR1 as SNHLY and CDR2 as FYNNEI. Trimming removed 6 bases at V and 5 bases at J, with 10 bases between. The CDR3 covers 13 residues.

The V gene is TRBV4-3, the J gene TRBJ2-3; D ambiguous. The CDR3 extends over 13 amino acids. V was trimmed by 2 bases and J by 2 bases, leaving 5 bases between them. Germline CDR1 is LGHNA and CDR2 is YSLEER. The CDR3: CASSQSNTDTQYF. CDR3 DNA: TGCGCCAGCAGCCAATCGAACACAGATACGCAGTATTTT.

The chain carries TRBV5-1 and TRBJ2-7; D gene uncertain. The CDR3 sequence is 14 residues long. Deletions cut 1 base from V and 0 bases from J, with 8 bases between. Germline V gene lookup returns CDR1 SGHRS and CDR2 YFSETQ. The CDR3 protein is CASSLTKSSYEQYF. The CDR3 DNA follows: TGCGCCAGCAGCTTGACGAAGAGCTCCTACGAGCAGTACTTC.

CDR3 region: CASRNDREGTEAFF. CDR3 in DNA: TGTGCCAGCAGAAACGACAGGGAAGGCACTGAAGCTTTCTTT. The rearrangement joins TRBV6-1 to TRBJ1-1, with TRBD1 identical over 7 bases. Germline V gives CDR1 MNHNS, CDR2 SASEGT. The CDR3 sequence is 14 residues long. V trimming: 6 bases; J trimming: 4 bases; junction bases outside the gene matches: 8.

In DNA, the CDR3 is TGTGCCAGCAGCCCGGACATTGGGGAGACCCAGTACTTC. Amino acid sequence: CASSPDIGETQYF. V gene TRBV7-9 combines with J gene TRBJ2-5; possible D gene TRBD1, 5 bases. The CDR3 covers 13 residues. Germline V gene lookup returns CDR1 SEHNR and CDR2 FQNEAQ (reference sequence). Trimming took off 5 bases at V and 5 bases at J, with 12 bases between the two ends. Combining the CDR3 with reference TRBV7-9 and TRBJ2-5 gives the whole variable domain DTGVSQNPRHKITKRGQNVTFRCDPISEHNRLYWYRQTLGQGPEFLTYFQNEAQLEKSRLLSDRFSAERPKGSFSTLEIQRTEQGDSAMYLCASSPDIGETQYFGPGTRLLVL.

V and J are TRBV29-1 and TRBJ2-3; no clear D. This CDR3 is 13 amino acids long. The V end lost 4 bases, the J end lost 2 bases, and 10 bases lay between the germline ends. The germline CDR1 and CDR2 sequences are SQVTM and ANQGSEA. The CDR3 DNA follows: TGCAGCGTTGGTCAGTTTTTCACAGATACGCAGTATTTT. Translating gives CSVGQFFTDTQYF.

V usage is TRBV11-2 and J usage is TRBJ1-1; TRBD1 might be the D (6 bases). The CDR3 has 11 residues. Looked up from germline, CDR1 is SGHAT and CDR2 is FQNNGV. Trimming shortened V by 1 base and J by 10 bases, and 7 bases separated the two germline ends. The CDR3 nucleotides are TGTGCCAGCAGCTTAGCAGGGGCAGCTTTCTTT. It encodes CASSLAGAAFF.

This clone was counted between two and nine times. The chain carries TRBV7-6 and TRBJ1-3; D may be TRBD1 (5 bases). V was clipped by 5 bases and J by 2 bases, with 10 bases between them. CDR3 length: 14 amino acids. The germline CDR1 and CDR2 sequences are SGHVS and FNYEAQ. CDR3 loop: CASSIGVTGNTIYF. In DNA form, the CDR3 reads TGTGCCAGCAGCATAGGGGTAACTGGAAACACCATATATTTT.

The DNA of the CDR3 is TGCAGCGCCGGGACAGGGATTTACGAGCAGTACTTC. This translates into CSAGTGIYEQYF. The J gene is TRBJ2-7, the V gene TRBV29-1, with 9 bases that match TRBD1. The germline V gene encodes CDR1 SQVTM and CDR2 ANQGSEA. The CDR3 runs 12 residues. V lost 7 bases and J lost 4; bases outside the gene matches: 5.